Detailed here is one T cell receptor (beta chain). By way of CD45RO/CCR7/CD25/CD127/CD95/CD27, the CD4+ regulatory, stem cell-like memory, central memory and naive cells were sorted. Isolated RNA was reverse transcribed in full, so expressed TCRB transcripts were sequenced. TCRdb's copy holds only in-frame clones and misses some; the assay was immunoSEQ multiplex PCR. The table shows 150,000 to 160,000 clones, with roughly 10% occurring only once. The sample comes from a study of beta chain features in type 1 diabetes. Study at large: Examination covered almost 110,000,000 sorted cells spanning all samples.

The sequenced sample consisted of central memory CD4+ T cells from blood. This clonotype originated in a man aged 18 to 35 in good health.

Here the CDR3 DNA reads TGTGCCAGCTCACCCTCGGGGCAGGGGGGTGCGGCTTTCTTT. It translates to CASSPSGQGGAAFF. The chain recombines TRBV18 with TRBJ1-1; 7 bases align to TRBD1. Trimming at V came to 3 bases and at J to 11 bases, leaving 12 bases not matched to a gene. The CDR3 extends over 14 amino acids. Germline CDR1 KGHSH, CDR2 LQKENI.